These 6 T cell receptor beta chains were sequenced from one sample in a study of blood T cells in healthy people across ages. A J-beta primer mix and a sample-barcoded 5' primer were used in a second PCR of roughly 6 to 12 cycles. TCRdb called the 5' RACE reads again in MiXCR, with one record for every CDR3 protein. The sample lists 550,000 to 650,000 distinct CDR3 sequences, approximately 30% occurring once. Sequencing was done on a sample of blood. The receptors originated from a woman aged 80 or over in good health.

The chain links TRBV5-1 to TRBJ2-7, with D uncertain. This CDR3 has 14 residues. V gave up 4 bases and J gave up 2 bases, with 13 bases separating them. Germline CDR1 reads SGHRS; CDR2 reads YFSETQ. This CDR3 reads CASSRSGRTYEQYF. In DNA, the CDR3 is TGCGCCAGCAGCCGCTCCGGACGTACCTACGAGCAGTACTTC. The complete variable domain, with remaining parts taken from reference TRBV5-1 and TRBJ2-7, reads KAGVTQTPRYLIKTRGQQVTLSCSPISGHRSVSWYQQTPGQGLQFLFEYFSETQRNKGNFPGRFSGRQFSNSRSEMNVSTLELGDSALYLCASSRSGRTYEQYFGPGTRLTVT.

This clonotype was counted once. This chain uses TRBV4-2 with TRBJ2-4, with D unclear. With the DNA end fitting TRBJ2-7 better, the J assignment may be wrong. The length of the CDR3 is 13 residues. The germline gives CDR1 LGHNA, CDR2 YNFKEQ. CDR3 DNA sequence: TGTGCCAGCAGCCAAGCCCTGTTCTACGAGCAGTACTTC. This codes for CASSQALFYEQYF.

This clonotype was observed many times. The chain carries TRBV29-1 and TRBJ1-1; 11 bases fit TRBD1. Per the germline V gene, CDR1 is SQVTM and CDR2 is ANQGSEA. The CDR3 is 14 residues long. Trimming removed 4 bases from V and 4 bases from J; junction bases left unmatched: 5. The CDR3 region has the DNA TGCAGCGTTGTATTTGGGACAGGGGGCACTGAAGCTTTCTTT. Translated, it gives CSVVFGTGGTEAFF.

DNA of the CDR3: TGTGCCTGGAGTGTTTTAACGGGGGGCCAAGAGACCCAGTACTTC. Translated, it gives CAWSVLTGGQETQYF. The rearrangement uses TRBV30 and TRBJ2-5; 7 bases are a match to TRBD2. The junction had 5 bases not matched to a gene; V was cut back by 0 bases and J by 1 base. CDR1 is GTSNPN, CDR2 SVGIG, per germline (reference sequence). The CDR3 runs 15 residues.

The chain is built from TRBV11-1 and TRBJ1-2, with D possibly TRBD1 on 5 matching bases. The length of the CDR3 is 17 residues. V shed 3 bases and J shed 4 bases, with 21 bases lying between them. The germline V gene has CDR1 SGHAT and CDR2 FQDESV (reference sequence). The CDR3 sequence: CASSFAPAGTYPYGYTF. The CDR3 coding sequence is TGTGCCAGCAGCTTTGCACCCGCGGGGACCTACCCCTATGGCTACACCTTC.

A few counts support this clonotype. V is TRBV27 and J is TRBJ1-2; possibly TRBD1 for D (6 bases). This CDR3 spans 13 amino acids. CDR1 is MNHEY and CDR2 is SMNVEV in the germline V gene (reference sequence). The ends were cut back, 6 bases at V and 8 bases at J, with 16 bases in the middle. CDR3 sequence: CASSSRGWGGYTF. CDR3 DNA: TGTGCCAGCAGCTCCAGGGGCTGGGGAGGCTACACCTTC.